Detailed here is one TCR beta chain. Its antigen target is currently unknown. No base quality information exists; no much larger clone differs at one position. The data stem from a study of T cells in Graves' hyperthyroidism and ophthalmopathy (dated by TCRdb to about 2019). A note on the overall study: To identify TCR V-J signatures that set the groups apart, the researchers used a discovery cohort of 100 patients, made up of 40 to 45 with Graves' ophthalmopathy and about 60 with stable Graves' hyperthyroidism. For training and testing, the 100 or so patients in the discovery cohort were randomly divided in a 7:3 ratio. After blood sampling, hyperthyroidism patients were treated with methimazole at a starting dose of 30 mg daily, and ophthalmopathy patients were treated with high-dose intravenous methylprednisolone. TCR Vbeta CDR3 sequencing of 140 or so peripheral blood samples (43 ophthalmopathy, 75 hyperthyroidism and around 17 progressor patients) is reported in the paper. In more than five Graves' hyperthyroidism patients, the study also compared T-cell repertoires from thyroid tissue with T-cell repertoires from blood. Prospective prediction of ophthalmopathy was tested in an independent validation cohort of approximately 19 hyperthyroidism patients and approximately 17 patients who later progressed to ophthalmopathy.

The research as a whole found: Blood samples also contained most of the expanded thyroid clonotypes (frequency above 0.001), which suggests that blood repertoires may reflect thyroid immune responses. In validation, the model predicted progression to ophthalmopathy with over 65% sensitivity and over 72% specificity, a median of 6.5 months before onset. In cross-validation, a model built on a 13 V-J signature told ophthalmopathy apart from stable hyperthyroidism with approximately 90% sensitivity and approximately 81% specificity, and in testing the same model reached 80%/75%. No statistical method was used to fix the sample size in advance, and group allocation was not hidden from the investigators.

Any patient with an uncontrolled infection, another autoimmune disease, pregnancy or lactation was excluded. Clinical symptoms, serum thyroxine and TRAb, thyroid ultrasound, and orbital computed tomography formed the basis for the diagnoses. Total RNA was extracted using Trizol reagent, and RNA quality was assessed on an Agilent 2100 Bioanalyzer. Amplification of TCR beta CDR3 regions was carried out from RNA transcripts. The first round of RT-PCR for the TCR CDR3 was performed with the HTBI primer set and the Qiagen OneStep RT-PCR kit. Libraries were constructed in a second round of multiplex PCR, after which size selection and purification were carried out. Paired-end sequencing of the libraries was performed with 100 bp reads on an Illumina HiSeq2000. The study's processing was this. SOAPnuke was used to process the raw data, removing reads that contained adapters or uncalled bases, had a mean Phred below 15, or lacked an exact match to the constant primer or identifier. COPE v1.2.5 was used to merge the high-quality paired reads, and each unique nucleotide sequence was defined as a clonotype. Clonotypes were aligned to IMGT TRBV, TRBD and TRBJ reference segments using MiTCR v1.1. The analysis was restricted to V-J combinations with a frequency above 0.0001, which together covered 99.2% of the repertoires. A TCS score was defined as the ratio between F50 (clonal expansion) and ExV (chaos), using BLOSUM62-based TCRdist between CDR3 peptides within each V-J. Welch's t-statistics and random forest reduced fewer than 550 V-J features to 13, which were used in a naive Bayes classifier (R e1071). Thyroid-blood repertoire similarity was quantified with the Morisita-Horn index. TCRdb itself trimmed the public reads at Q25 with fastp, ran MiXCR and retained productive beta chains. Every CDR3 protein is listed once, alongside the most common genes and DNA of its rows. These V and J calls are TCRdb output, not the study's own analysis. The sample records approximately 640,000 distinct CDR3 sequences, 45% of which are singletons. The leading ten clones occupy 7% to 7.5% of the sample.

The CDR3, cysteine through phenylalanine, is 13 amino acids long. Only CDR3 DNA remains: 39 bases, in frame from the first base. Between the V and J ends, shortened by 5 bases and 4 bases respectively, the junction contains 14 bases. The germline V gene (reference sequence) supplies CDR1 DFQATT and CDR2 SNEGSKA. The rearrangement joined TRBV20-1 to TRBJ1-2; the D gene assignment is ambiguous. The TCR comes from an adult man with Graves' disease, either hyperthyroidism or ophthalmopathy (not recorded which). Sequences were obtained from peripheral blood or thyroid tissue (not recorded which). The CDR3 region has the sequence CSAFIGPAYGYTF. In nucleotides, the sequence is TGCAGTGCTTTTATCGGACCGGCCTATGGCTACACCTTC.